Following are 9 T cell receptor beta chains from one sample sequenced in a study of untreated major depressive disorder. Study-level findings and limits: CD4+ T cells from depressed patients used TRBV05-01 (Vbeta 5.1) more often than controls.

Their cognate antigens are unknown. TCRdb's table, derived via immunoSEQ multiplex PCR, lists solely in-frame clones and lacks some. The sample lists 10,000 to 15,000 clones; 80% to 95% were seen once. The sequencing input was CD4+ T cells from PBMCs. The source is a man aged 30-40 years with major depressive disorder.

The sample holds a few counts of this clone. J is TRBJ2-7 and V is TRBV5-6, with no clear D. Germline CDR1 reads SGHDT; CDR2 reads YYEEEE. Trimming cost V 4 bases and J 6 bases, with 8 bases left between them. This CDR3 comprises 11 residues. In DNA form, the CDR3 reads TGTGCCAGCAGCCTTAGTACCGAGCAGTACTTC. Protein product: CASSLSTEQYF.

The chain uses TRBV7-6 and TRBJ2-1; tentatively, D is TRBD2 (5 bases). The V gene lost 5 bases and the J gene lost 0 bases, with 14 bases spanning the gap. This CDR3 is 16 amino acids long. Germline V CDR1 and CDR2: SGHVS, FNYEAQ. This CDR3 reads CASSPGVWSSYNEQFF. CDR3 DNA: TGTGCCAGCAGCCCCGGGGTCTGGAGCTCCTACAATGAGCAGTTCTTC.

The chain uses TRBV18 and TRBJ1-2, with 9 bases aligning to TRBD1. J was trimmed by 7 bases and V by 3 bases; bases with no gene match: 6. This CDR3 is 14 amino acids long. The germline V gene encodes CDR1 KGHSH and CDR2 LQKENI. The DNA of the CDR3 is TGTGCCAGCTCACCCGGGGACAGGGTGTCTGGCTACACCTTC. Translation gives CASSPGDRVSGYTF. The whole variable domain, filled in from reference TRBV18 and TRBJ1-2, reads NAGVMQNPRHLVRRRGQEARLRCSPMKGHSHVYWYRQLPEEGLKFMVYLQKENIIDESGMPKERFSAEFPKEGPSILRIQQVVRGDSAAYFCASSPGDRVSGYTFGSGTRLTVV.

The genes are TRBV6-6 and TRBJ1-1; D unresolved. Germline loops: CDR1 MNHNY, CDR2 SVGAGI (reference sequence). Trimming pared 4 bases from V and 1 base from J, leaving 7 bases between. This CDR3 region has 13 residues. DNA of the CDR3: TGTGCCAGCAGTTCCCGATCGAACACTGAAGCTTTCTTT. Translated: CASSSRSNTEAFF.

The chain uses TRBV10-1 and TRBJ2-7, with D unclear. V dropped 5 bases and J dropped 0 bases, with 11 bases sitting between them. CDR1 WNHNN and CDR2 SYGVQD come from the germline V gene (reference sequence). This CDR3 is 14 amino acids long. The CDR3 region has the DNA TGCGCCAGCAGTTCGGCAACTAACTCCTACGAGCAGTACTTC. Translated: CASSSATNSYEQYF.

A few counts support this clone. The J gene is TRBJ1-5, the V gene TRBV2; D remains ambiguous. V shed 2 bases and J shed 0 bases, with 8 bases lying between them. Germline values: CDR1 SNHLY, CDR2 FYNNEI. There are 15 residues in the CDR3. The CDR3 sequence is CASSEQQISNQPQHF. The CDR3 DNA sequence: TGTGCCAGCAGTGAACAACAGATTAGCAATCAGCCCCAGCATTTT.

The rearrangement uses TRBV2 and TRBJ1-6; D remains unclear. The CDR3 is 14 residues long. V lost 5 bases to trimming and J lost 7 bases, with 12 bases between them. Germline loops: CDR1 SNHLY, CDR2 FYNNEI. CDR3 DNA: TGTGCCAGCAGTCAAGTATTGTCGAATTCACCCCTCCACTTT. This encodes CASSQVLSNSPLHF.

This chain uses TRBV28 with TRBJ2-7; D unresolved. Germline V lookup: CDR1 MDHEN, CDR2 SYDVKM. The V end lost 2 bases, the J end lost 3 bases, and 8 bases lay between the germline ends. The CDR3 contains 13 residues. CDR3 loop: CASSLRQDYEQYF. DNA for the CDR3: TGTGCCAGCAGTTTAAGGCAGGACTACGAGCAGTACTTC.

The rearrangement joins TRBV6-5 to TRBJ2-7; no reliable D call. Germline loops: CDR1 MNHEY, CDR2 SVGAGI. The CDR3 runs 14 residues. Trimming pared 8 bases from V and 4 bases from J, leaving 18 bases between. The CDR3 bases are TGTGCCAGCGGTAGCAGCGTTTCCTTGTACGAGCAGTACTTC. Translating it yields CASGSSVSLYEQYF.